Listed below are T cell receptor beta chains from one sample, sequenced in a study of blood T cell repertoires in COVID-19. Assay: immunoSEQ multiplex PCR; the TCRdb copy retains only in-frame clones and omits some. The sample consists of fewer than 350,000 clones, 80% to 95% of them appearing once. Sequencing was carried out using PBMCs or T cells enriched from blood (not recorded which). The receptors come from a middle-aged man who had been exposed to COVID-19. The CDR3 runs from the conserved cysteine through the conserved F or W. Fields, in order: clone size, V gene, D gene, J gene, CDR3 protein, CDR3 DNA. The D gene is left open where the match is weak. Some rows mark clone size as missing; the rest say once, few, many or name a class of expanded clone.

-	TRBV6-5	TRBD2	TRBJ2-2	CASSAGEDTGELFF	TGTGCCAGCTCAGCGGGAGAGGACACCGGGGAGCTGTTTTTT
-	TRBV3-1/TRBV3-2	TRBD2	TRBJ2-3	CASSPTSGPTDTQYF	TGTGCCAGCAGCCCGACTAGCGGACCCACAGATACGCAGTATTTT
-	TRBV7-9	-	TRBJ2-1	CASVSKSRGTYNEQFF	TGTGCCAGCGTCTCCAAGTCCAGGGGTACGTACAATGAGCAGTTCTTC
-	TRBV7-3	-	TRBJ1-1	CASQNGRGEAFF	TGTGCCAGCCAGAATGGGCGGGGTGAAGCTTTCTTT
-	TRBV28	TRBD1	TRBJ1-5	CASRQGLNQPQHF	TGTGCCAGCAGACAGGGGTTGAATCAGCCCCAGCATTTT
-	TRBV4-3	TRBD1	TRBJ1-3	CASSQEAVRTGGRSGNTIYF	TGCGCCAGCAGCCAAGAGGCCGTAAGGACAGGGGGCCGCTCTGGAAACACCATATATTTT
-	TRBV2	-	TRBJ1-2	CASSGEGRYGYTF	TGTGCCAGCAGTGGTGAAGGGAGGTATGGCTACACCTTC
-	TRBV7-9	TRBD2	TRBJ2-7	CASSLGGGIDEQYF	TGTGCCAGCAGCCTTGGGGGAGGGATCGACGAGCAGTACTTC
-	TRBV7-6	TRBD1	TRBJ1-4	CASSLQTGGGKLFF	TGTGCCAGCAGCTTACAGACAGGGGGGGGAAAACTGTTTTTT
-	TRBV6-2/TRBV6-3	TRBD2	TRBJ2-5	CASSYGAGGRETQYF	TGTGCCAGCAGTTACGGAGCGGGAGGAAGGGAGACCCAGTACTTC
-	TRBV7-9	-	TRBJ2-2	CASVRGLTGELFF	TGTGCCAGCGTAAGGGGCCTAACCGGGGAGCTGTTTTTT
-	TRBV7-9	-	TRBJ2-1	CASSLLISSYNEQFF	TGTGCCAGCAGCCTTCTTATTAGCTCCTACAATGAGCAGTTCTTC
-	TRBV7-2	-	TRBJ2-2	CASSLSGNTGELFF	TGTGCCAGCAGCTTGAGCGGGAACACCGGGGAGCTGTTTTTT
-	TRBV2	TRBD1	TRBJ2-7	CASSAWTGKDEQYF	TGTGCCAGCAGTGCCTGGACAGGGAAGGACGAGCAGTACTTC
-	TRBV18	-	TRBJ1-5	CASSPAGGGYSNQPQHF	TGTGCCAGCTCACCAGCCGGGGGGGGGTATAGCAATCAGCCCCAGCATTTT
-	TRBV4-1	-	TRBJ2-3	CASSRSLGGGTDTQYF	TGCGCCAGCAGCCGATCCTTGGGGGGTGGCACAGATACGCAGTATTTT
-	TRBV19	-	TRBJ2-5	CASSMIGARGETQYF	TGTGCCAGTAGTATGATAGGGGCGCGGGGAGAGACCCAGTACTTC
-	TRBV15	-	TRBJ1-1	CATSGVFTGSHEAFF	TGTGCCACCAGCGGGGTCTTTACAGGCTCACATGAAGCTTTCTTT
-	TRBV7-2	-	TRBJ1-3	CASSLVNGGNTIYF	TGTGCCAGCAGCTTAGTCAACGGTGGAAACACCATATATTTT
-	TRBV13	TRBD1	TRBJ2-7	CASSLGQGGEQYF	TGTGCCAGCAGCTTGGGACAGGGCGGGGAGCAGTACTTC
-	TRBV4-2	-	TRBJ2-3	CASSQGRVQYF	TGTGCCAGCAGCCAAGGACGGGTGCAGTATTTT
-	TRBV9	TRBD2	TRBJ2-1	CASSAELAEYNEQFF	TGTGCCAGCAGCGCAGAACTAGCGGAGTACAATGAGCAGTTCTTC
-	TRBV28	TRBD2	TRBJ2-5	CASSLWREGKGETQYF	TGTGCCAGCAGTTTATGGCGGGAGGGTAAGGGGGAGACCCAGTACTTC
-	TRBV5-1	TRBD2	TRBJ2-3	CASSLAGGPDTQYF	TGCGCCAGCAGCTTGGCGGGAGGGCCAGATACGCAGTATTTT
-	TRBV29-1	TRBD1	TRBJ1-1	CSSGTGGTEAFF	TGCAGCTCTGGGACAGGGGGCACTGAAGCTTTCTTT
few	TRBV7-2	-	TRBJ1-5	CASSPGHSNQPQHF	TGTGCCAGCAGCCCTGGCCATAGCAATCAGCCCCAGCATTTT
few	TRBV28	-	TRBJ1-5	CASSLFIGVNQPQHF	TGTGCCAGCAGTTTATTTATAGGGGTTAATCAGCCCCAGCATTTT
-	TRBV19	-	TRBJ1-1	CASSPGGTEAFF	TGTGCCAGTAGCCCGGGGGGCACTGAAGCTTTCTTT
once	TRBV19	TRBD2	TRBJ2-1	CASSSLAGAYNEQFF	TGTGCCAGTAGCTCACTAGCGGGAGCCTACAATGAGCAGTTCTTC
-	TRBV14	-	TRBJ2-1	CASSPLAGNNEQFF	TGTGCCAGCAGTCCTCTGGCGGGGAACAATGAGCAGTTCTTC
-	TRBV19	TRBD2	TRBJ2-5	CAVSWRLAGETQYF	TGTGCCGTCAGCTGGAGACTAGCGGGAGAGACCCAGTACTTC
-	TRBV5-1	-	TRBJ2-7	CASSLQVSSYEQYF	TGCGCCAGCAGCCTACAGGTGAGCTCCTACGAGCAGTACTTC
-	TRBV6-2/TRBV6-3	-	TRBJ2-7	CASSPPGDEQYF	TGTGCCAGCAGTCCCCCGGGAGACGAGCAGTACTTC
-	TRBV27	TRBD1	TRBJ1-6	CASSSDRGHNSPLHF	TGTGCCAGCAGTTCCGACAGGGGGCATAATTCACCCCTCCACTTT
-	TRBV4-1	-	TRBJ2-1	CASSQVRPGAQFF	TGCGCCAGCAGCCAAGTTCGGCCGGGAGCGCAGTTCTTC
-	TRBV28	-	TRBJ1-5	CASSFGIGDQVSNQPQHF	TGTGCCAGCAGTTTTGGCATCGGCGACCAGGTTAGCAATCAGCCCCAGCATTTT
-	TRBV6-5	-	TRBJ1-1	CASSYLPGARNTEAFF	TGTGCCAGCAGTTACCTCCCAGGGGCCAGGAACACTGAAGCTTTCTTT
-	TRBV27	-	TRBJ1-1	CASRSLEGRNTEAFF	TGTGCCAGCAGATCCTTAGAGGGCAGAAACACTGAAGCTTTCTTT
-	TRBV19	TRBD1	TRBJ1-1	CASSFARQGLRTEAFF	TGTGCCAGTAGTTTCGCCCGACAGGGGTTAAGGACTGAAGCTTTCTTT
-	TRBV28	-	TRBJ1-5	CASSFYGGGEQPQHF	TGTGCCAGCAGTTTTTATGGGGGAGGGGAGCAGCCCCAGCATTTT
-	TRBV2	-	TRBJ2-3	CASRAQGGGVDTQYF	TGTGCCAGCAGAGCTCAGGGGGGAGGTGTTGATACGCAGTATTTT
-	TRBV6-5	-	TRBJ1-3	CASSLVLYSGNTIYF	TGTGCCAGCAGTTTGGTCCTATACTCTGGAAACACCATATATTTT
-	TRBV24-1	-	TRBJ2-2	CATSDSDTGELFF	TGTGCCACCAGTGACTCGGACACCGGGGAGCTGTTTTTT
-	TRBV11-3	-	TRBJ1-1	CASSSGQGGTEAFF	TGTGCCAGCAGCTCGGGGCAGGGAGGCACTGAAGCTTTCTTT
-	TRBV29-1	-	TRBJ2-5	CSAHRLGGETQYF	TGCAGCGCCCATCGGTTAGGGGGAGAGACCCAGTACTTC
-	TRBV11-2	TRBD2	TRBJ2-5	CASSPYLAEKETQYF	TGTGCCAGCAGCCCTTACCTAGCGGAAAAAGAGACCCAGTACTTC
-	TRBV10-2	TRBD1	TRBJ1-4	CASQPDRDEKLFF	TGCGCCAGTCAACCGGACAGGGATGAAAAACTGTTTTTT
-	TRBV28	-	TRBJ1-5	CASTINYSNQPQHF	TGTGCCAGCACTATAAATTATAGCAATCAGCCCCAGCATTTT
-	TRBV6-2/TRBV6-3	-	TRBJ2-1	CASSYSVLGTNEQFF	TGTGCCAGCAGTTACTCGGTTCTAGGTACCAATGAGCAGTTCTTC
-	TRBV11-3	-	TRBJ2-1	CASSLAGLIDEQFF	TGTGCCAGCAGCTTAGCAGGGCTGATCGATGAGCAGTTCTTC
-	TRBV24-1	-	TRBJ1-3	CATSDTRAGNTIYF	TGTGCCACCAGTGATACCAGGGCTGGAAACACCATATATTTT
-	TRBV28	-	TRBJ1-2	CASSSGMGGLRAYGYTF	TGTGCCAGCAGTTCAGGGATGGGTGGGTTACGAGCCTATGGCTACACCTTC
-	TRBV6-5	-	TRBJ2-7	CASVGYFAYEQYF	TGTGCCAGCGTCGGGTACTTTGCCTACGAGCAGTACTTC
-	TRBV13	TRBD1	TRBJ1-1	CASSYRQGARTEAFF	TGTGCCAGCAGCTATCGACAGGGGGCACGAACTGAAGCTTTCTTT
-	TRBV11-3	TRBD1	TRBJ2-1	CASSSDRVTYNEQFF	TGTGCCAGCAGCTCCGACAGGGTCACCTACAATGAGCAGTTCTTC
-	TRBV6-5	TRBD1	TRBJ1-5	CASQGQVHQPQHF	TGTGCCAGTCAGGGACAGGTTCATCAGCCCCAGCATTTT
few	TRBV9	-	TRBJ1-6	CASSGDNYNSPLHF	TGTGCCAGCAGCGGCGACAACTATAATTCACCCCTCCACTTT